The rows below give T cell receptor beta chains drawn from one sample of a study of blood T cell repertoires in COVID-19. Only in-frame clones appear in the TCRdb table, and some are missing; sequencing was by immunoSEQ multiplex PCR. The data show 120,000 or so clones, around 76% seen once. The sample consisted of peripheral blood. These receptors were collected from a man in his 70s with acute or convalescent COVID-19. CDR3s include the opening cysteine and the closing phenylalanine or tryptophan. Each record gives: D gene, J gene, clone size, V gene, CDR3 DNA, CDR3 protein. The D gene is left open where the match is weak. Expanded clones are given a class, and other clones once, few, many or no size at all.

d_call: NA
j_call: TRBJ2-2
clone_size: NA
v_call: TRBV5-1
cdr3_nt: TGCGCCAGCAGCTTGGACAGGGTGAACACCGGGGAGCTGTTTTTT
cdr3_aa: CASSLDRVNTGELFF

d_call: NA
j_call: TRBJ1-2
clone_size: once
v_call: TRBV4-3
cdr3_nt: TGCGCCAGCAGCCAAGATGGGGCGGGGGGCTACACCTTC
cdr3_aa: CASSQDGAGGYTF

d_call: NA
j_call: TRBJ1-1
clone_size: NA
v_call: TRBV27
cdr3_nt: TGTGCCAGCAGTTCTTGGACAATGGGGTCATCTGAAGCTTTCTTT
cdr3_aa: CASSSWTMGSSEAFF

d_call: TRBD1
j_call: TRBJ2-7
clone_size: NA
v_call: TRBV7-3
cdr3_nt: TGTGCCGCCATCAACCGGGACAGAAGGGGCCGAGACTACGAGCAGTACTTC
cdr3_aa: CAAINRDRRGRDYEQYF

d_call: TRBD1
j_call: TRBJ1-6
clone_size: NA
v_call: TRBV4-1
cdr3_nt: TGCGCCAGCAGCCTTGGGACAGGCGATCCACCCCTCCACTTT
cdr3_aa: CASSLGTGDPPLHF

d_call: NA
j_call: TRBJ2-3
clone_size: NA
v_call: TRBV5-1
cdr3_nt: TGCGCCAGCAGCTTGCTCGGGACTCTTACAGATACGCAGTATTTT
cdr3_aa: CASSLLGTLTDTQYF

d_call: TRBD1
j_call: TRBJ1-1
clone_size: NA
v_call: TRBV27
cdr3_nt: TGTGCCAGCAGTCCGAAACCAAGGACAGGGCGGGCTGAAGCTTTCTTT
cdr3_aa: CASSPKPRTGRAEAFF

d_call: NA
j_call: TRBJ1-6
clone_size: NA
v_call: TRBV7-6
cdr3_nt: TGTGCCAGCAGCTTAAACCAAGGGGGGGGCGAGAGTTCACCCCTCCACTTT
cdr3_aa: CASSLNQGGGESSPLHF

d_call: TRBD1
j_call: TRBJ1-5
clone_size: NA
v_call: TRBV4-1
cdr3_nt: TGCGCCAGCAGCCAACGGGGACAGGGAAACGGCTATAGCAATCAGCCCCAGCATTTT
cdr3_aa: CASSQRGQGNGYSNQPQHF

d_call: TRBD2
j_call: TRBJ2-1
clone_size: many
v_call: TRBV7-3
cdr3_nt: TGTGCCAGCAGCCCAAGGGCTAGCGGGCGGAATGAGCAGTTCTTC
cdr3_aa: CASSPRASGRNEQFF

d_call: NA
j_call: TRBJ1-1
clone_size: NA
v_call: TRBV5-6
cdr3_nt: TGTGCCAGCAGCCTGAGGACAGCCTACAACACTGAAGCTTTCTTT
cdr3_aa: CASSLRTAYNTEAFF

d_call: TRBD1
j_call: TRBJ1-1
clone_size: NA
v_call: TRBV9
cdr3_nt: TGTGCCAGCAGCGTAAAGGACAGGGGTACTGAAGCTTTCTTT
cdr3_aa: CASSVKDRGTEAFF

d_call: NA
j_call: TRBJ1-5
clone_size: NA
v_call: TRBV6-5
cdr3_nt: TGTGCCAGCAGTCTCCTCAGCAGGGGATTTCAGCCCCAGCATTTT
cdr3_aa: CASSLLSRGFQPQHF

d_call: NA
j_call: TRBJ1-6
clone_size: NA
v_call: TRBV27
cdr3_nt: TGTGCCAGCAGGTCTGGGGGGGGCGACCATAATTCACCCCTCCACTTT
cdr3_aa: CASRSGGGDHNSPLHF

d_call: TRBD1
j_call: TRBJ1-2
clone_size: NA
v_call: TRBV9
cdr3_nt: TGTGCCAGCAATGGTGGGGACAGGGCCTATGGCTACACCTTC
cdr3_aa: CASNGGDRAYGYTF

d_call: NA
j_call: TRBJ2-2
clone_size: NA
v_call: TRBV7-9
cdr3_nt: TGTGCCAGCAGCTTACATGACACGAACACCGGGGAGCTGTTTTTT
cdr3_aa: CASSLHDTNTGELFF

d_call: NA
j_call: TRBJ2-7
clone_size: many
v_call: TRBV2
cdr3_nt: TGTGCCAGCAGAGAAGGGACAAATTCCTACGAGCAGTACTTC
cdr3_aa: CASREGTNSYEQYF

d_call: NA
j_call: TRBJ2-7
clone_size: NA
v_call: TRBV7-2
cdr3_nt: TGTGCCAGCAGCTTTACTGGGAGCTCCTACGAGCAGTACTTC
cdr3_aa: CASSFTGSSYEQYF

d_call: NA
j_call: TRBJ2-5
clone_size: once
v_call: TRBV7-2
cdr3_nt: TGTGCCAGCAGCTTGGATCCAGGGGCCCAAGAGACCCAGTACTTC
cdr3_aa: CASSLDPGAQETQYF

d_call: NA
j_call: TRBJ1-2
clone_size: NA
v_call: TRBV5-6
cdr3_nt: TGTGCCAGCAGCCCCCATGTGCAGGGCGTCTATGGCTACACCTTC
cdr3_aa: CASSPHVQGVYGYTF

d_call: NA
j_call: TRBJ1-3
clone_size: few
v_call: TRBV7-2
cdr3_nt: TGTGCCAGCAGTTTTGGTGCGTCACGCTCCTCTGGAAACACCATATATTTT
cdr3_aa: CASSFGASRSSGNTIYF

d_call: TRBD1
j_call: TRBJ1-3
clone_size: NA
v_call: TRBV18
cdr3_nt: TGTGCCAGCTCATCAACTCCGGGACAGGGTAGAAACACCATATATTTT
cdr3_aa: CASSSTPGQGRNTIYF

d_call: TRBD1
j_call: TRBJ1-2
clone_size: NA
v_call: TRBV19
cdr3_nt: TGTGCCAGTAACCGCCGGGACAGGGCGAAATATGGCTACACCTTC
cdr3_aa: CASNRRDRAKYGYTF

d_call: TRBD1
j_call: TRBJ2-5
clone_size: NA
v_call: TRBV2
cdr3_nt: TGTGCCAGCAGCCAATTGGAGACAGGGGGCCTAAAGACCCAGTACTTC
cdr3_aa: CASSQLETGGLKTQYF

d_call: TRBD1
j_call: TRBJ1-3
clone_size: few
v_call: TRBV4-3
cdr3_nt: TGCGCCAGCAGCCCCGGACAGGGACTGGCGGACACCATATATTTT
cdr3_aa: CASSPGQGLADTIYF

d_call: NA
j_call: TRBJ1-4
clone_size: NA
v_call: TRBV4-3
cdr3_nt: TGCGCCAGCAGCCAAGGTGGGGGGGCCGTGGGAGAAAAACTGTTTTTT
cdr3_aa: CASSQGGGAVGEKLFF

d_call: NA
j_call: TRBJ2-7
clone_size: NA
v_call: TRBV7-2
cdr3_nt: TGTGCCAGCAGCTTAGGATGGGGGAGGACCTCCTACGAGCAGTACTTC
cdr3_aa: CASSLGWGRTSYEQYF

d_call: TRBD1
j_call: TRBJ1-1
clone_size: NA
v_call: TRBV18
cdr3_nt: TGTGCCAGCTCACCACGGCAGGGGGCGCCTGAAGCTTTCTTT
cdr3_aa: CASSPRQGAPEAFF

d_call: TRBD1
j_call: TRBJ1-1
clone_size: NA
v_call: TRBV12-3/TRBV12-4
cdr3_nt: TGTGCCTGTGGGACAGGGTACACTGAAGCTTTCTTT
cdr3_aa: CACGTGYTEAFF

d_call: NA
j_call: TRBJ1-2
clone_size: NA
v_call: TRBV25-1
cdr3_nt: TGTGCCAGCAGACCCCCGGGACACGGACGATTTAACTATGGCTACACCTTC
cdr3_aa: CASRPPGHGRFNYGYTF

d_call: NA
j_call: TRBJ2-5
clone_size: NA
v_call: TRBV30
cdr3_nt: TGTGCCTGGAGGCCGGGGATCCTAGCTGCTAGCCAAGAGACCCAGTACTTC
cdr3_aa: CAWRPGILAASQETQYF

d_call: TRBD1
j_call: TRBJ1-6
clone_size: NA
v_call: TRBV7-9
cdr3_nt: TGTGCCATTACGACAGGGATGAGCTCCTATAATTCACCCCTCCACTTT
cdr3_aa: CAITTGMSSYNSPLHF

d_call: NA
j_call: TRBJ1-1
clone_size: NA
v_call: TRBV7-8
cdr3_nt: TGTGCCAGCAGCCCGCTCAGGGCTCTTGGGGCTTTCTTT
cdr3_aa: CASSPLRALGAFF

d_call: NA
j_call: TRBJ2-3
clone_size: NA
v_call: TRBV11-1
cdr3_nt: TGTGCCAGCAGCTTAGGGGCAGGTAGCACAGATACGCAGTATTTT
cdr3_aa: CASSLGAGSTDTQYF

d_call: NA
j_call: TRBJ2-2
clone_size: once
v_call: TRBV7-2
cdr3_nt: TGTGCCAGCAGCTTATCTCGGACTGCGAACACCGGGGAGCTGTTTTTT
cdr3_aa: CASSLSRTANTGELFF

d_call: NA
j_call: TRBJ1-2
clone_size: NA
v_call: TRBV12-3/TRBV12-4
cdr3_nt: TGTGCCACCGGACAGCTCTATGGCTACACCTTC
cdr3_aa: CATGQLYGYTF

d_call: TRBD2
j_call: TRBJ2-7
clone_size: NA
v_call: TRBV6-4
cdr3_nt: TGTCCCCGCAGTGACTCGCGGGGGGGGGTTACCTACGAGCAGTACTTC
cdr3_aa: CPRSDSRGGVTYEQYF

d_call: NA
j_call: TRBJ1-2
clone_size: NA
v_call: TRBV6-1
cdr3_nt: TGTGCCAGCAGTTCGGGGGATTTCGAGGGCTACACCTTC
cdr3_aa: CASSSGDFEGYTF

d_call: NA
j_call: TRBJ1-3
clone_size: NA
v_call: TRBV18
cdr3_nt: TGTGCCAGCTCACCACCCTGGGAGGGGATCGTCGGAAACACCATATATTTT
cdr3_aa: CASSPPWEGIVGNTIYF

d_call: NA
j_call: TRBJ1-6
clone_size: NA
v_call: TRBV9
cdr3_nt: TGTGCCAGCAGCGTAGCTGGAACGAGGGATTCACCCCTCCACTTT
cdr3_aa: CASSVAGTRDSPLHF

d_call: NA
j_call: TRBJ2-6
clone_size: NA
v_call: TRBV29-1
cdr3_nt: TGCAGCGTTGAGAGCTCTGGGGCCAACGTCCTGACTTTC
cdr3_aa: CSVESSGANVLTF

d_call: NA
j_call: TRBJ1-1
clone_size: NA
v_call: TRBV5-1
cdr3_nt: TGCGCCAGCGCCAGTCTCGTTAACACTGAAGCTTTCTTT
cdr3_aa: CASASLVNTEAFF

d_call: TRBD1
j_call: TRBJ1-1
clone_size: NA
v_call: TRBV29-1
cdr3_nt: TGCAGCGCTGCCGGGACAGGGGGCGGGAACACTGAAGCTTTCTTT
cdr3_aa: CSAAGTGGGNTEAFF

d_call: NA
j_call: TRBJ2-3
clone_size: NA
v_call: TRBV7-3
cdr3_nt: TGTGCCAGCAGCTTAGCCGGAACAGGCGCAGATACGCAGTATTTT
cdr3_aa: CASSLAGTGADTQYF

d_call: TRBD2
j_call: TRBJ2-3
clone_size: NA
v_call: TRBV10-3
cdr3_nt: TGTGCCATCAGTGAGTCTGGTAGCGGGGGATCGCATACGCAGTATTTT
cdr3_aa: CAISESGSGGSHTQYF

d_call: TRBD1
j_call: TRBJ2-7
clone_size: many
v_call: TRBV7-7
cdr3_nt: TGTGCTAGCAGCTTAAGTGCGGACAGGGGTCACGAGCAGTACTTC
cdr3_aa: CASSLSADRGHEQYF

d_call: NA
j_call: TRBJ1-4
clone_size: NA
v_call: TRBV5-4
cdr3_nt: TGTGCCAGCAGCGCGGCGCCGGCAGCAACTAATGAAAAACTGTTTTTT
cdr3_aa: CASSAAPAATNEKLFF

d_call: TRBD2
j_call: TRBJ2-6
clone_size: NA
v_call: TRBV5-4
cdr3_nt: TGTGCCAGCAGGGACATGGCGGGGGGCCGCTCTGGGGCCAACGTCCTGACTTTC
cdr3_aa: CASRDMAGGRSGANVLTF

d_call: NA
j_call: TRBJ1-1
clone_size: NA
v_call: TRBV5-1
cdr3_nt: TGCGCCAGCAGCTCTGGACAGATAATGAACACTGAAGCTTTCTTT
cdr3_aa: CASSSGQIMNTEAFF

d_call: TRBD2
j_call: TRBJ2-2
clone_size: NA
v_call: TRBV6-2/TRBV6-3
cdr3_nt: TGTGCCAGCAGTTACAGCATCAGCGGGGGGACCGGGGAGCTGTTTTTT
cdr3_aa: CASSYSISGGTGELFF

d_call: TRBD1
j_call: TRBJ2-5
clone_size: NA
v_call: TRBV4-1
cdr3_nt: TGCGCCAGCAGCCTTGACCCCCGGGGCAGGGGGTATGAGACCCAGTACTTC
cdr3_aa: CASSLDPRGRGYETQYF

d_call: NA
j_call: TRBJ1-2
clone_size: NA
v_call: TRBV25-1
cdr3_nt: TGTGCCAGCAGTGAATTGGAGGACAGATCCGTTAACTATGGCTACACCTTC
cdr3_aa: CASSELEDRSVNYGYTF

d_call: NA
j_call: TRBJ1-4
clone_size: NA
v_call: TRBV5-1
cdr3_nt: TGCGCCAGCAGCTTCGGGTCCCTGAATGAAAAACTGTTTTTT
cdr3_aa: CASSFGSLNEKLFF